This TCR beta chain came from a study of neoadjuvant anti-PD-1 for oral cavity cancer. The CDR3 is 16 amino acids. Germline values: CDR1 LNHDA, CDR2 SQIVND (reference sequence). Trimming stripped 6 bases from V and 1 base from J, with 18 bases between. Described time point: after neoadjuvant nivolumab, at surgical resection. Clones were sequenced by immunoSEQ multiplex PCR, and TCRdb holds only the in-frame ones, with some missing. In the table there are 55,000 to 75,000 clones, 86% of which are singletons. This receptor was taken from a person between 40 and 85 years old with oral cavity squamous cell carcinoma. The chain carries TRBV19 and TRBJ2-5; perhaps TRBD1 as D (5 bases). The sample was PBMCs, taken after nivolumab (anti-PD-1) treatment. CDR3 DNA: TGTGCCAGTAGCCCTCGTGCAGGGCGGATCCAAGAGACCCAGTACTTC. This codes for CASSPRAGRIQETQYF. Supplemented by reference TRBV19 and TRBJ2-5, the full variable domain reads DGGITQSPKYLFRKEGQNVTLSCEQNLNHDAMYWYRQDPGQGLRLIYYSQIVNDFQKGDIAEGYSVSREKKESFPLTVTSAQKNPTAFYLCASSPRAGRIQETQYFGPGTRLLVL.